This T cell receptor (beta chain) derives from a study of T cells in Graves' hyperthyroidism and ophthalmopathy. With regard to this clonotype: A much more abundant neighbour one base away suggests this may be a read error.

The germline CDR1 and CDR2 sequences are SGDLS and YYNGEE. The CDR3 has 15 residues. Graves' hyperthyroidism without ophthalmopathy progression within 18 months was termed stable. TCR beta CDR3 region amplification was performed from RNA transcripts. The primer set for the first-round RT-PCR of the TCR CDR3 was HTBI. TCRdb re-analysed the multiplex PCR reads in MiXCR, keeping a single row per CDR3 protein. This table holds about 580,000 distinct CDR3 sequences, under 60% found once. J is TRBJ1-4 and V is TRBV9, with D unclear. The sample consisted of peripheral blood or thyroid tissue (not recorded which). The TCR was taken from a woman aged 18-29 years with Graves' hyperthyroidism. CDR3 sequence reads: CASSVDGRLNEELFF. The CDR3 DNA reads TGTGCCAGCAGCGTAGACGGGAGGCTTAATGAAGAACTGTTTTTT. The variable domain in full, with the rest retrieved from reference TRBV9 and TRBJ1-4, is DSGVTQTPKHLITATGQRVTLRCSPRSGDLSVYWYQQSLDQGLQFLIQYYNGEERAKGNILERFSAQQFPDLHSELNLSSLELGDSALYFCASSVDGRLNEELFFGSGTQLSVL.